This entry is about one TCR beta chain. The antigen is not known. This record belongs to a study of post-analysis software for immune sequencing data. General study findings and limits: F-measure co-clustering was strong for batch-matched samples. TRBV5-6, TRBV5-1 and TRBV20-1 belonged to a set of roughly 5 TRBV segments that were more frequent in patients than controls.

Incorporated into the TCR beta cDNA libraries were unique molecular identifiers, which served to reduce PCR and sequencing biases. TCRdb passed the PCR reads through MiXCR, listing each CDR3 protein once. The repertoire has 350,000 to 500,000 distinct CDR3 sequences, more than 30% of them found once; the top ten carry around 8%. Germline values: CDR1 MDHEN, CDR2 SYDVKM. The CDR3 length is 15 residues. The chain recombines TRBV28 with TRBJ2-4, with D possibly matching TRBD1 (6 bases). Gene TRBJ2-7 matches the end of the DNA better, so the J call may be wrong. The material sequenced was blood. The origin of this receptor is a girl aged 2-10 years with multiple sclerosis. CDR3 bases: TGTGCCAGCAGATCTTACAGGGTTGCCTCCTACGAGCAGTACTTC. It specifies CASRSYRVASYEQYF.